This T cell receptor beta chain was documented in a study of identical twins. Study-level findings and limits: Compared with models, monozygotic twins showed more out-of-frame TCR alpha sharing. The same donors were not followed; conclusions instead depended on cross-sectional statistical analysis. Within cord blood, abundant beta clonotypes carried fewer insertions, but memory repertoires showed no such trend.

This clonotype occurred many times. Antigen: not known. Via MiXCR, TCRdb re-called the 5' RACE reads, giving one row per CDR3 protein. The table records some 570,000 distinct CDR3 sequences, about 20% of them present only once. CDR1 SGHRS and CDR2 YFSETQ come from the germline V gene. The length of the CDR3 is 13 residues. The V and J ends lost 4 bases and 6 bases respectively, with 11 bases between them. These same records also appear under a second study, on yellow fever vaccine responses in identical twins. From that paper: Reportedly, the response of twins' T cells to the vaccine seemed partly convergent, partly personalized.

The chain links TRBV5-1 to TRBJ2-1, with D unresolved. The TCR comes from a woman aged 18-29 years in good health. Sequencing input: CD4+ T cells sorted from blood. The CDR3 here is CASSASPVNEQFF. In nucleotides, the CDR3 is TGCGCCAGCAGCGCCTCCCCGGTCAATGAGCAGTTCTTC.